This TCR beta chain was sequenced for a study of cytomegalovirus exposure and HLA in healthy donors. About the study: The 110 or so validation repertoires used a platform that matched the one used for the 600 to 700 first-cohort repertoires, as a later analysis reported. Broader study findings: The study listed approximately 160 cytomegalovirus-associated TCR beta chains.

Concerning this clone: What it binds is not known.

This table comes from immunoSEQ multiplex PCR, and its TCRdb copy is limited to in-frame clones, with some not included. The data contain some 220,000 clones, about 89% of them singletons. Between the trimmed V and J ends, which lost 4 bases and 8 bases, there was a span of 13 bases. CDR1 and CDR2 (germline): SGHRS, YFSETQ. The CDR3 runs to 13 residues. The receptor comes from a woman aged 18-30 years in good health and CMV-seronegative. V is TRBV5-1 and J is TRBJ2-1, with D hard to call. Sequencing was done on a sample of PBMCs. The CDR3 spells CASSVRLGDEQFF. CDR3 sequence (DNA): TGCGCCAGCAGCGTACGACTTGGCGATGAGCAGTTCTTC.